Below are 19 T cell receptor beta chains sequenced from a single sample in a study of cytomegalovirus exposure and HLA in healthy donors. PCR amplification relied on 60 Vbeta primers (plus 13 Jbeta primers). The method was immunoSEQ multiplex PCR; TCRdb's version includes in-frame clones alone and lacks a portion of them. The sample consists of some 130,000 clones, roughly 63% of them appearing once. Material: PBMCs. Receptor source: a man aged 40-49 years in good health and CMV-seropositive.

The chain couples TRBV7-9 to TRBJ2-1, with 13 bases matching TRBD2. CDR3 length: 15 amino acids. After removal of 11 bases from V and 5 bases from J, the junction contained 9 bases not matched to a gene. CDR1 and CDR2 from the germline V gene are SEHNR and FQNEAQ (reference sequence). CDR3 nucleotides: TGTGCCGGGAGGACTAGCGGGGGAGTAGACAATGAGCAGTTCTTC. Translating gives CAGRTSGGVDNEQFF.

The V gene is TRBV19, the J gene TRBJ1-5; a possible D gene is TRBD1 (6 bases). Germline lookup yields CDR1 LNHDA and CDR2 SQIVND (reference sequence). V lost 0 bases and J 2 bases, leaving 14 bases between the germline ends. This CDR3 is built from 17 residues. The CDR3 DNA is TGTGCCAGTAGTATAGATATCAGGGGCGAAGGCAATCAGCCCCAGCATTTT. Translation: CASSIDIRGEGNQPQHF.

The genes are TRBV7-6 and TRBJ2-3; 9 bases are a match to TRBD1. V lost 5 bases and J lost 0; bases outside the gene matches: 6. This CDR3 is built from 16 residues. Germline V CDR1 and CDR2: SGHVS, FNYEAQ. CDR3 amino acids: CASSPGTGRSTDTQYF. In DNA form, the CDR3 reads TGTGCCAGCAGCCCTGGGACAGGGAGAAGCACAGATACGCAGTATTTT.

This clone was picked up a small number of times. The V and J genes are TRBV7-2 and TRBJ2-3; D is uncertain. V gave up 1 base and J gave up 4 bases, with 6 bases separating them. The V gene's germline CDR1 is SGHTA and CDR2 FQGNSA. The CDR3 length is 13 residues. DNA of the CDR3: TGTGCCAGCAGCTTAGGAGTACCAGATACGCAGTATTTT. Translation gives CASSLGVPDTQYF.

This clone was observed a few times. Other DNA sequences in the same sample also yield this CDR3. This sequence joins TRBV15 and TRBJ1-5; no firm D call. The germline V gene has CDR1 LNHNV and CDR2 YYDKDF (reference sequence). Trimming cost V 4 bases and J 0 bases, with 4 bases left between them. The CDR3 loop spans 13 amino acids. In DNA, the CDR3 is TGTGCCACCAGCACCAATAGCAATCAGCCCCAGCATTTT. Translation: CATSTNSNQPQHF.

This rearrangement joins TRBV4-3 to TRBJ2-1; TRBD2 matches 8 bases. Trimming removed 0 bases from V and 15 bases from J; junction bases left unmatched: 10. CDR1 is LGHNA and CDR2 is YSLEER in the germline V gene. The CDR3 runs to 14 residues. Here the CDR3 DNA reads TGCGCCAGCAGCCAAGATCCGTTGGGGCGGGAGGTGTTCTTC. This encodes CASSQDPLGREVFF.

This rearrangement joins TRBV9 to TRBJ1-4, with 8 positions matching TRBD1. There are 15 residues in the CDR3. Germline V gene sequence: CDR1 SGDLS, CDR2 YYNGEE. Trimming took 4 bases from V and 3 from J; bases not matched to a gene: 5. DNA of the CDR3: TGTGCCAGCAGCTTCCAGGGGGCGGCTAATGAAAAACTGTTTTTT. This translates into CASSFQGAANEKLFF. The complete variable domain, with remaining parts taken from reference TRBV9 and TRBJ1-4, reads DSGVTQTPKHLITATGQRVTLRCSPRSGDLSVYWYQQSLDQGLQFLIQYYNGEERAKGNILERFSAQQFPDLHSELNLSSLELGDSALYFCASSFQGAANEKLFFGSGTQLSVL.

The CDR3 region is CASSNGQRINTGELFF. The CDR3 coding sequence is TGCGCCAGCAGCAACGGACAGCGAATAAACACCGGGGAGCTGTTTTTT. The V call is TRBV5-1, the J call TRBJ2-2, with D maybe TRBD1 (6 bases). Germline-derived CDR1 and CDR2 are SGHRS and YFSETQ. Trimming left V 4 bases short and J 2 bases short, with 15 bases between. The CDR3 extends over 16 amino acids.

This sequence joins TRBV11-2 and TRBJ1-1; weak D call: TRBD1 (5 bases). This CDR3 has 13 residues. V lost 1 base, J lost 6 bases, and 9 bases lay in between. Per germline, CDR1 SGHAT and CDR2 FQNNGV. For the CDR3, the DNA is TGTGCCAGCAGCTTAGTCAGGGCACCTGAAGCTTTCTTT. Amino acids: CASSLVRAPEAFF.

The gene calls are TRBV28 and TRBJ2-7; TRBD2 might be the D (5 bases). Trimming pared 8 bases from V and 2 bases from J, leaving 13 bases between. There are 13 residues in the CDR3. Germline CDR1 reads MDHEN; CDR2 reads SYDVKM. CDR3 in amino acids: CASASSGTYEQYF. In nucleotides, the CDR3 is TGTGCCAGCGCCTCCTCCGGGACCTACGAGCAGTACTTC.

The CDR3 bases are TGTGCCAGCTCATTGGGGGGCATTCAGTACTTC. It is translated as CASSLGGIQYF. V is TRBV18 and J is TRBJ2-4; a possible D gene is TRBD2 (6 bases). The CDR3 spans 11 residues. CDR1 and CDR2 (germline): KGHSH, LQKENI. The ends were cut back, 5 bases at V and 9 bases at J, with 8 bases in the middle. The variable domain in full, with the rest retrieved from reference TRBV18 and TRBJ2-4, is NAGVMQNPRHLVRRRGQEARLRCSPMKGHSHVYWYRQLPEEGLKFMVYLQKENIIDESGMPKERFSAEFPKEGPSILRIQQVVRGDSAAYFCASSLGGIQYFGAGTRLSVL.

This clone was seen a few times. The V and J genes are TRBV28 and TRBJ2-1, with TRBD2 matching over 8 bases. V shed 5 bases and J 3 bases; nucleotides not matched to a gene: 9. Looked up from germline, CDR1 is MDHEN and CDR2 is SYDVKM. The CDR3 length is 16 residues. CDR3 nucleotide sequence: TGTGCCAGCAGTCCCTTCACTAGCGGCAGCTACAATGAGCAGTTCTTC. This codes for CASSPFTSGSYNEQFF.

The chain combines TRBV9 with TRBJ1-2; TRBD1 matches 9 bases. Germline values: CDR1 SGDLS, CDR2 YYNGEE. CDR3 length: 15 residues. With V trimmed by 3 bases and J by 2 bases, 5 bases remained unmatched. This CDR3 reads CASSAGTGPNYGYTF. The CDR3 bases are TGTGCCAGCAGCGCCGGGACAGGGCCAAACTATGGCTACACCTTC. Together with reference TRBV9 and TRBJ1-2, the CDR3 gives the full variable domain: DSGVTQTPKHLITATGQRVTLRCSPRSGDLSVYWYQQSLDQGLQFLIQYYNGEERAKGNILERFSAQQFPDLHSELNLSSLELGDSALYFCASSAGTGPNYGYTFGSGTRLTVV.

J is TRBJ2-5 and V is TRBV7-3; 9 bases align to TRBD1. Trimming cost V 2 bases and J 4 bases; bases outside gene matches: 5. The CDR3 covers 15 residues. Germline loops: CDR1 SGHTA, CDR2 FQGTGA. The CDR3 bases are TGTGCCAGCAGCTTACAGGGACAGGGCGGAGAGACCCAGTACTTC. Its translation is CASSLQGQGGETQYF.

The sample holds one count of this clone. The J gene is TRBJ2-1, the V gene TRBV19, with 10 nucleotides matching TRBD2. Trimming at V came to 7 bases and at J to 3 bases, leaving 6 bases not matched to a gene. This CDR3 spans 15 amino acids. Per the germline V gene, CDR1 is LNHDA and CDR2 is SQIVND (reference sequence). The CDR3 region is CASTGGTSVYNEQFF. CDR3 nucleotide sequence: TGTGCCAGTACGGGGGGGACTAGCGTCTACAATGAGCAGTTCTTC.

This clone was seen a few times. The DNA of the CDR3 is TGTGCCAGCAGCTTATATCAGGGGCTCTACGAGCAGTACTTC. It is translated as CASSLYQGLYEQYF. The J gene is TRBJ2-7, the V gene TRBV7-8; D is perhaps TRBD1 (6 bases). The germline CDR1 and CDR2 sequences are SGHVS and FQNEAQ. The CDR3 is made up of 14 amino acids. V was clipped by 2 bases and J by 3 bases, with 11 bases between them.

The gene calls are TRBV7-7 and TRBJ2-1, with 7 positions matching TRBD1. J lost 6 bases, V lost 1 base, and 0 bases had no gene match. Germline loops: CDR1 SSHAT, CDR2 FNYEAQ (reference sequence). CDR3 size: 13 residues. CDR3 residues: CASSLGDSNEQFF. The CDR3 DNA is TGTGCCAGCAGCTTAGGGGACAGCAATGAGCAGTTCTTC.

The gene calls are TRBV18 and TRBJ1-1; TRBD1 is a possible D gene (6 bases). The CDR3 is made up of 14 amino acids. Trimming removed 6 bases from V and 1 base from J, with 12 bases in between. Germline CDR1 KGHSH, CDR2 LQKENI. CDR3 residues: CASSRQAQNTEAFF. The DNA for the CDR3 is TGTGCCAGCTCCCGACAGGCCCAGAACACTGAAGCTTTCTTT.

This clone showed up just a few times. This chain connects TRBV11-2 to TRBJ2-1, with 8 bases identical to TRBD1. CDR3 size: 16 residues. Germline CDR1 and CDR2: SGHAT and FQNNGV. With 8 bases clipped from V and 4 bases from J, the junction kept 13 bases outside the gene matches. The CDR3 reads CASSSGQGAAYNEQFF. The CDR3 nucleotides are TGTGCCAGCTCCTCGGGGCAGGGGGCTGCTTACAATGAGCAGTTCTTC.